This T cell receptor beta chain was documented in a study of shared clonotypes between healthy human individuals. Points from the study as a whole: Non-shared clonotypes displayed generation probabilities falling below those of clonotypes present in all four donors.

This CDR3 region has 15 residues. Germline CDR1 is SGHTA and CDR2 is FQGNSA. V lost 2 bases to trimming and J lost 1 base, with 12 bases between them. Execution of the assay was at deep level. Generated by immunoSEQ multiplex PCR, the TCRdb table keeps only in-frame clones and is missing some. The sample has approximately 2.1 million clones, just over 90% seen once; the top ten hold 0.39%. Concerning this clone: Its antigen is undetermined.

Sequencing was done on a sample of naive CD4+ T cells from PBMCs. Sample subset: CD45RA+ positively selected. This clonotype originated in a man younger than 35 in good health. Some clones in this sample may be carry-over from other donors' samples. This chain links TRBV7-2 with TRBJ2-7, with D uncertain. CDR3 in amino acids: CASSLRIQTSYEQYF. CDR3 DNA: TGTGCCAGCAGCTTACGGATACAAACATCCTACGAGCAGTACTTC.